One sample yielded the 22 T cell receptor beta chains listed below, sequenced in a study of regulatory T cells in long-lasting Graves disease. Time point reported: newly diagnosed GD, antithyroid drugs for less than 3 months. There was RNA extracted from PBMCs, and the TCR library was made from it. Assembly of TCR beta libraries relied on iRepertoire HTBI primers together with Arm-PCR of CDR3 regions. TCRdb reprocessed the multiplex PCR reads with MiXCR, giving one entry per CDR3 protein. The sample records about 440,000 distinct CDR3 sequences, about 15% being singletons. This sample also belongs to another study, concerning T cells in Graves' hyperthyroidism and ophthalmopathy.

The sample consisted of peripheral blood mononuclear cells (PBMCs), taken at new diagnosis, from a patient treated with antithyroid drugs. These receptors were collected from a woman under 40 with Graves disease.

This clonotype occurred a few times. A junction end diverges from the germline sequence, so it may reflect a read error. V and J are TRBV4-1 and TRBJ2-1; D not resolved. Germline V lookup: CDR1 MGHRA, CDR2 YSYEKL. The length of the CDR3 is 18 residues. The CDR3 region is CASSQGPGGRYGYNEQFF. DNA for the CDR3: TGTGCCAGCAGCCAAGGACCAGGTGGACGGTACGGCTACAATGAGCAGTTCTTC.

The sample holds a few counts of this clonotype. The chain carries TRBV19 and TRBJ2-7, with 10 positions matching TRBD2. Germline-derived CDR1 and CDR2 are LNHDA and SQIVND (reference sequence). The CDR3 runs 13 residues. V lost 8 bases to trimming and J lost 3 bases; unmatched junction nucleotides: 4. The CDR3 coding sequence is TGTGCCAGTGGGTCTAGCGGGAGCTACGAGCAGTACTTC. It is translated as CASGSSGSYEQYF.

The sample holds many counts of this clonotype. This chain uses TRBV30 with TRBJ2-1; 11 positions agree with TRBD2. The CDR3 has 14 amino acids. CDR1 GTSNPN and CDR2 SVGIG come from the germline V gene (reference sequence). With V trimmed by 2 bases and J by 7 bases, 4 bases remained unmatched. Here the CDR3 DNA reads TGTGCCTGGAGTTTGACTAGCGGGACGAATGAGCAGTTCTTC. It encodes CAWSLTSGTNEQFF.

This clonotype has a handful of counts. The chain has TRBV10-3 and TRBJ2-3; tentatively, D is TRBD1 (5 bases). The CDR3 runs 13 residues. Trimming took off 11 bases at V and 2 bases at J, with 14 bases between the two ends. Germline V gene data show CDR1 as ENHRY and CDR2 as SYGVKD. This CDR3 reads CAYHQGPTDTQYF. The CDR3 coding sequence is TGTGCCTATCACCAGGGCCCCACAGATACGCAGTATTTT.

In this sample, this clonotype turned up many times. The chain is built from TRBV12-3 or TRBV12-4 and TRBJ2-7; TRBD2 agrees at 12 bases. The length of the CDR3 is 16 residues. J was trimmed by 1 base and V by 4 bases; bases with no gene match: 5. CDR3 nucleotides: TGTGCCAGCAGTTGGGGGACTAGCGGGTGGTCCTACGAGCAGTACTTC. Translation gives CASSWGTSGWSYEQYF.

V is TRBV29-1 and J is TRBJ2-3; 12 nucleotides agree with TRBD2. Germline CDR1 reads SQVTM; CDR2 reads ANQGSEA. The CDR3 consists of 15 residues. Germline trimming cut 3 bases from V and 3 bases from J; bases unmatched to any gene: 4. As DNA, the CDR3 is TGCAGCGTTGATGCTCTAGCGGGAGGGACAGATACGCAGTATTTT. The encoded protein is CSVDALAGGTDTQYF.

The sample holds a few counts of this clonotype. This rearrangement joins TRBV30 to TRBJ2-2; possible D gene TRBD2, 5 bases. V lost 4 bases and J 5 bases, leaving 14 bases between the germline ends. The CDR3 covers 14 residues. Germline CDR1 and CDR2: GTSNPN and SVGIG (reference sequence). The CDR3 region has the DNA TGTGCCTGGACCACATCCTCGGGAACCGGGGAGCTGTTTTTT. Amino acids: CAWTTSSGTGELFF.

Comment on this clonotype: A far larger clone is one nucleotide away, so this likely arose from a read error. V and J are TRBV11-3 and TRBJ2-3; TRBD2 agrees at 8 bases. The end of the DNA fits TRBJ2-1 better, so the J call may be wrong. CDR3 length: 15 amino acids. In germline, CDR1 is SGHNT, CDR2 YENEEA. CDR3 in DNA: TGTACCAGCAGCCCCCCCGCGGGACTAGGTAATGAGCAGTTCTTC. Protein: CTSSPPAGLGNEQFF.

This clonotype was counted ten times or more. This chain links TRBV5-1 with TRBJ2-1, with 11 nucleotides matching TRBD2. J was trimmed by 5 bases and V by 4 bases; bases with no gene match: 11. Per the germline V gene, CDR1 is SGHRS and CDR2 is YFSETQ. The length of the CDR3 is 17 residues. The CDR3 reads CASSRGPTSGTNNEQFF. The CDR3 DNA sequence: TGCGCCAGCAGCCGAGGGCCGACTAGCGGGACCAACAATGAGCAGTTCTTC.

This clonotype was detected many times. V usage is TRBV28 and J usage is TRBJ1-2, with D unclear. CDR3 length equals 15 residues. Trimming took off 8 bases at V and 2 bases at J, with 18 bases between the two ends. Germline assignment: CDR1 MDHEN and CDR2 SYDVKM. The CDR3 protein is CASEKGGRINYGYTF. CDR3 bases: TGTGCCAGCGAGAAGGGAGGCAGGATCAACTATGGCTACACCTTC.

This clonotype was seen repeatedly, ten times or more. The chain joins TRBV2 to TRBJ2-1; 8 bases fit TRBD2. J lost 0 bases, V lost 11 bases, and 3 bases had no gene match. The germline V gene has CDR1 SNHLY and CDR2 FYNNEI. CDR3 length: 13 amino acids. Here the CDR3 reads CAVSGSSYNEQFF. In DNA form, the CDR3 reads TGTGCCGTCAGCGGGAGCTCCTACAATGAGCAGTTCTTC.

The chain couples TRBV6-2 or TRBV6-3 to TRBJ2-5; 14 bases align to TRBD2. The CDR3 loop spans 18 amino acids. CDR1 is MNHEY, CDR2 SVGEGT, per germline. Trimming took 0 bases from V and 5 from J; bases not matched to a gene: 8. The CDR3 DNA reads TGTGCCAGCAGTTACTCAACCCGACTAGCGGGAGGGTTGGAGACCCAGTACTTC. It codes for CASSYSTRLAGGLETQYF.

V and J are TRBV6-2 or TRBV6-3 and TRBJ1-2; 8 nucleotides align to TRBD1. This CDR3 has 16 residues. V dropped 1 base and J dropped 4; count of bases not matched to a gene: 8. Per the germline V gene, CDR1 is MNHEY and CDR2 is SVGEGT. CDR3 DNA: TGTGCCAGCAGTTACTTCCCGGACAGGGTTTCCTATGGCTACACCTTC. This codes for CASSYFPDRVSYGYTF.

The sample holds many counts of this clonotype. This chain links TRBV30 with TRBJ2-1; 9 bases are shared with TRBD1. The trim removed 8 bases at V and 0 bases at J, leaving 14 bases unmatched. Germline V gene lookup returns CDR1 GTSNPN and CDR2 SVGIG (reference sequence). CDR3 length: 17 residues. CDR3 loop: CAVAGTGLQSSYNEQFF. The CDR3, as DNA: TGTGCCGTCGCCGGGACAGGGCTTCAAAGCTCCTACAATGAGCAGTTCTTC. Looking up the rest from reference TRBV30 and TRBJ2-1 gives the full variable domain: SQTIHQWPATLVQPVGSPLSLECTVEGTSNPNLYWYRQAAGRGLQLLFYSVGIGQISSEVPQNLSASRPQDRQFILSSKKLLLSDSGFYLCAVAGTGLQSSYNEQFFGPGTRLTVL.

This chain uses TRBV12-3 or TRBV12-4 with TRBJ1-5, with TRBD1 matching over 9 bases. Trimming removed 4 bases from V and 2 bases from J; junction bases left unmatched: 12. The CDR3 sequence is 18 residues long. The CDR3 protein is CASSSYTGGGGGNQPQHF. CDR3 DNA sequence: TGTGCCAGCAGTTCCTACACAGGGGGCGGGGGCGGCAATCAGCCCCAGCATTTT.

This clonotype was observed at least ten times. CDR3 in amino acids: CASSRLDLVYEQYF. The CDR3 region has the DNA TGTGCCAGCAGTCGGCTAGATTTAGTCTACGAGCAGTACTTC. V and J are TRBV27 and TRBJ2-7; no clear D. The V and J ends lost 5 bases and 3 bases respectively, with 14 bases between them. In germline, CDR1 is MNHEY, CDR2 SMNVEV (reference sequence). The CDR3 length is 14 residues.

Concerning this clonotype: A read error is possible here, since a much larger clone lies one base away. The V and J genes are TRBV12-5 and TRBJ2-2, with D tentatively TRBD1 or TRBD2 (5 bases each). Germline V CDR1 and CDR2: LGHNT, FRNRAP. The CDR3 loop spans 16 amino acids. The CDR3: CVSGLVTGRSTGELFF. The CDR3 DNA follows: TGTGTTAGTGGTTTGGTAACGGGACGGTCCACCGGGGAGCTGTTTTTT.

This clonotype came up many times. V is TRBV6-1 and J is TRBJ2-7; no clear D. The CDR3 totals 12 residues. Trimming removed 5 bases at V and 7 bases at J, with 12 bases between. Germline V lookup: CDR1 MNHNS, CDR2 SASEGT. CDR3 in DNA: TGTGCCAGCAGTCAGACTGAACCGGAGCAGTACTTC. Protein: CASSQTEPEQYF.

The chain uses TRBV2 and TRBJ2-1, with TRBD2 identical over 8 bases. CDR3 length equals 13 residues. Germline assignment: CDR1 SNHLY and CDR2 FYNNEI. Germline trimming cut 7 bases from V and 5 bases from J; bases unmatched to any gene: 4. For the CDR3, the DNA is TGTGCCAGCAAAGCGGGAGTAAACAATGAGCAGTTCTTC. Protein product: CASKAGVNNEQFF. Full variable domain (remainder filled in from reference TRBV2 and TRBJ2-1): EPEVTQTPSHQVTQMGQEVILRCVPISNHLYFYWYRQILGQKVEFLVSFYNNEISEKSEIFDDQFSVERPDGSNFTLKIRSTKLEDSAMYFCASKAGVNNEQFFGPGTRLTVL.

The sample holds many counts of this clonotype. CDR3 sequence (DNA): TGCAGTGCTAGAGATTACTCAACAGGGTACGCAGATACGCAGTATTTT. This gives the protein CSARDYSTGYADTQYF. The chain has TRBV20-1 and TRBJ2-3; possible D gene TRBD1, 6 bases. CDR1 and CDR2 (germline): DFQATT, SNEGSKA (reference sequence). This CDR3 comprises 16 residues. Between the trimmed V and J ends, which lost 0 bases and 4 bases, there was a span of 17 bases.

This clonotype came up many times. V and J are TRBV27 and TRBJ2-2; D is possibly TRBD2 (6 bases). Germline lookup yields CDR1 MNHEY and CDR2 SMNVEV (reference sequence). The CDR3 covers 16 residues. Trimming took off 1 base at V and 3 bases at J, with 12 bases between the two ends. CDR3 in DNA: TGTGCCAGCAGTTTATACGGGAGCAGCCACACCGGGGAGCTGTTTTTT. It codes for CASSLYGSSHTGELFF.

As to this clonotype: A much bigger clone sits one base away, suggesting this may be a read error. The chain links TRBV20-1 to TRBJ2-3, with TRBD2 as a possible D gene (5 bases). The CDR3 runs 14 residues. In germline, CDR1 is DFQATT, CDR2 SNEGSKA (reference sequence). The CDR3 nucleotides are TGCAGTGCTAGAGAGGAGGAGAGCATAGATACGCAGTATTTT. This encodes CSAREEESIDTQYF.